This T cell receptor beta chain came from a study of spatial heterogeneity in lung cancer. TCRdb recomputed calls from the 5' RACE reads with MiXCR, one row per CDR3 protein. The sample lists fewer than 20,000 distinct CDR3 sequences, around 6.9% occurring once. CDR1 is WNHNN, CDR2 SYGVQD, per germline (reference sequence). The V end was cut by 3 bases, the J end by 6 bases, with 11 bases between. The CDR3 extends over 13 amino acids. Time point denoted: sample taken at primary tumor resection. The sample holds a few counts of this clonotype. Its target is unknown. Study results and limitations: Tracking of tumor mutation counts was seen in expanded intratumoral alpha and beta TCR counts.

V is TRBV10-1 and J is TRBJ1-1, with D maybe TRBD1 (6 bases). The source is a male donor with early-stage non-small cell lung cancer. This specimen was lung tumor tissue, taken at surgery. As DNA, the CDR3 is TGCGCCAGCAGTGACGGCGGGGGCTCTGAAGCTTTCTTT. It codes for CASSDGGGSEAFF.